The 5 T cell receptor beta chains below come from one sample, sequenced in a study of blood T cell repertoires in COVID-19. This table comes from immunoSEQ multiplex PCR, and its TCRdb copy is limited to in-frame clones, with some not included. Of about 400,000 clones listed, 70% to 90% are singletons. The sequenced material came from PBMCs or T cells enriched from blood (not recorded which). All receptors derive from a man aged 35 to 55 in a cohort exposed to, infected with or recovered from COVID-19 (not recorded which).

The chain employs TRBV5-1 and TRBJ1-3; D unclear. This CDR3 has 15 residues. In germline, CDR1 is SGHRS, CDR2 YFSETQ. Trimming cost V 5 bases and J 8 bases, with 20 bases left between them. CDR3 residues: CASSSIGEMRDTIYF. For the CDR3, the DNA is TGCGCCAGCAGTTCCATCGGTGAGATGAGGGACACCATATATTTT. Full variable domain (missing parts from reference TRBV5-1 and TRBJ1-3): KAGVTQTPRYLIKTRGQQVTLSCSPISGHRSVSWYQQTPGQGLQFLFEYFSETQRNKGNFPGRFSGRQFSNSRSEMNVSTLELGDSALYLCASSSIGEMRDTIYFGEGSWLTVV.

The chain recombines TRBV3-1 (or the pseudogene TRBV3-2) with TRBJ2-3; D perhaps matches TRBD1 (6 bases). Looked up from germline, CDR1 is LGHDT and CDR2 is YNNKEL (reference sequence). V was shortened by 2 bases and J by 5 bases, with 14 bases between the two germline ends. This CDR3 has 15 amino acids. CDR3 in amino acids: CASSQPGVLRDTQYF. As DNA, the CDR3 is TGTGCCAGCAGCCAACCAGGGGTTTTGAGAGATACGCAGTATTTT.

CDR3 nucleotides: TGTGCCAGCAGTTACTCGACTAGTGTCACCGGGGAGCTGTTTTTT. Translating it yields CASSYSTSVTGELFF. The chain links TRBV6-5 to TRBJ2-2; possibly TRBD2 for D (6 bases). Trimming pared 0 bases from V and 4 bases from J, leaving 9 bases between. Germline lookup yields CDR1 MNHEY and CDR2 SVGAGI. CDR3 length equals 15 residues.

This clone was picked up a small number of times. The genes are TRBV3-1 (or the pseudogene TRBV3-2) and TRBJ1-6; a possible D gene is TRBD1 (6 bases). CDR1 is LGHDT and CDR2 is YNNKEL in the germline V gene (reference sequence). V was trimmed by 3 bases and J by 4 bases, leaving 10 bases between them. This CDR3 has 15 residues. The CDR3 nucleotides are TGTGCCAGCAGCCAGAGTCAGGGGTATAATTCACCCCTCCACTTT. It translates to CASSQSQGYNSPLHF.

This sequence joins TRBV18 and TRBJ1-2; weak D call: TRBD1 (5 bases). Germline assignment: CDR1 KGHSH and CDR2 LQKENI. V was cut by 0 bases and J by 0 bases, with 8 bases left in between. This CDR3 has 15 amino acids. CDR3 nucleotides: TGTGCCAGCTCACCACCGTCAGGGACTAACTATGGCTACACCTTC. Translating gives CASSPPSGTNYGYTF.